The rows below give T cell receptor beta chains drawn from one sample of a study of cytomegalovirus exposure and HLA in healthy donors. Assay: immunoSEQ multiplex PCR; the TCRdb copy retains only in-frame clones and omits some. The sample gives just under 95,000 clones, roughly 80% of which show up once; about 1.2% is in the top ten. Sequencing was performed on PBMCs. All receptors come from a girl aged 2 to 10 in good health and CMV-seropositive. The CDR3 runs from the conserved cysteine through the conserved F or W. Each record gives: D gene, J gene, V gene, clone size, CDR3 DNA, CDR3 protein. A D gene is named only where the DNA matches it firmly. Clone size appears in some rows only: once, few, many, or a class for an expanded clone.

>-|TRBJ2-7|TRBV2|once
TGTGCCAGCAGCCCCGGACAGTTGATGCCCGGCGAGCAGTACTTC
CASSPGQLMPGEQYF
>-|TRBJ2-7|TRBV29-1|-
TGCAGCGTTGATCTGTCCTCCTACGAGCAGTACTTC
CSVDLSSYEQYF
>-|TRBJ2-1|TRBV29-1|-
TGCAGCGTTGATCAGCGGAAGAACTACAATGAGCAGTTCTTC
CSVDQRKNYNEQFF
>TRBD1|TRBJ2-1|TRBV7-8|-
TGTGCCAGTGGCCCAGGGGGTAGGAATGAGCAGTTCTTC
CASGPGGRNEQFF
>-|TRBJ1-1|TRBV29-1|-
TGCAGCGTTGAGGGTCAGGAGAACACTGAAGCTTTCTTT
CSVEGQENTEAFF
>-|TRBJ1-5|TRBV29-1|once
TGCAGCGCCAAAGATGGGGGGAATCAGCCCCAGCATTTT
CSAKDGGNQPQHF
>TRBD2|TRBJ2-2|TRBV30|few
TGTGCCTGGAGTGTAGCGGGGGCCGGGGAGCTGTTTTTT
CAWSVAGAGELFF
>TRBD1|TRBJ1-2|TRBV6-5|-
TGTGCCAGCAGTTACGAGGGGGCCAAGGGCTACACCTTC
CASSYEGAKGYTF
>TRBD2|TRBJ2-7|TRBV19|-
TGTGCCAGTAGTAATAGCGGGAGTTATTACGAGCAGTACTTC
CASSNSGSYYEQYF
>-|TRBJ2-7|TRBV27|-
TGTGCCAGCAGTCCACGGAGCCTACCTTACGAGCAGTACTTC
CASSPRSLPYEQYF
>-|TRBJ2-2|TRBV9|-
TGTGCCAGCAGCGTAGAATGGAGCACCGGGGAGCTGTTTTTT
CASSVEWSTGELFF
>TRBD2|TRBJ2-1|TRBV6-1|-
TGTGCCAGCAGTCTAGGGACTAGCGGATACAATGAGCAGTTCTTC
CASSLGTSGYNEQFF
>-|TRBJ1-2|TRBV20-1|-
TGCAGTGGTGAGGATGGCTACACCTTC
CSGEDGYTF
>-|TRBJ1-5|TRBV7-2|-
TGTGCCAGCAGCTTAGTTCACAGAGCCCCAGGGCCCCAGCATTTT
CASSLVHRAPGPQHF
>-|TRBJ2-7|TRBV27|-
TGTGCCAGCAGTCCCCTGACAGTCTACGAGCAGTACTTC
CASSPLTVYEQYF
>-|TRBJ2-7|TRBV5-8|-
TGTGCCAGCGGACGGAGGGGTCGGGACGAGCAGTACTTC
CASGRRGRDEQYF
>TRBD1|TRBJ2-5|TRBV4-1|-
TGCGCCAGCAGCCAAGATCCCCAAGGGACAGGAGGAGAGACCCAGTACTTC
CASSQDPQGTGGETQYF
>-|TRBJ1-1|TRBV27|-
TGTGCCAGCAGCATACTCTCCCAGAGAGCATCGGGGAACACTGAAGCTTTCTTT
CASSILSQRASGNTEAFF
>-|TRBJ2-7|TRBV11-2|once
TGTGCCAGCAGCTTAGACCCTAGCTGGAACGAGCAGTACTTC
CASSLDPSWNEQYF
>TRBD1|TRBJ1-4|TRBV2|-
TGTGCCAGCAAGGGACAGGCCGCAACTAATGAAAAACTGTTTTTT
CASKGQAATNEKLFF
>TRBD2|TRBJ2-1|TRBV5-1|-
TGCGCCAGCAGCCCGAGACTAGCGGGAGAATCCAATGAGCAGTTCTTC
CASSPRLAGESNEQFF
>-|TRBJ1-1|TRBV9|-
TGTGCCAGCAGCACGCGTTCGGGCACTGAAGCTTTCTTT
CASSTRSGTEAFF
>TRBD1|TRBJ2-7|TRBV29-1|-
TGCAGCGTCCGCCCTTTAGGGACAGGGCTCTACGAGCAGTACTTC
CSVRPLGTGLYEQYF
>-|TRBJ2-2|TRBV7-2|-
TGTGCCAGCAGGGAAGGGCAGGGCAACACCGGGGAGCTGTTTTTT
CASREGQGNTGELFF
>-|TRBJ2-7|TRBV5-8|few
TGTGCCAGCAGCCATTCGGAGTACGAGCAGTACTTC
CASSHSEYEQYF
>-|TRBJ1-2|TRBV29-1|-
TGCAGCGTTCCCGGAGCTCACAATGGCTACACCTTC
CSVPGAHNGYTF
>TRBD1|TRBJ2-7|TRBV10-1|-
TGCGCCAGTCCTCGGGGACAGGTCGACTCCTACGAGCAGTACTTC
CASPRGQVDSYEQYF
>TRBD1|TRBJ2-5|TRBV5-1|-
TGCGCCAGCAGCTTGAGGCCGGGACAGGGAGGGGAGACCCAGTACTTC
CASSLRPGQGGETQYF
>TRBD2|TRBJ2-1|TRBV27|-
TGTGCCAGCAGTATGGCCGACTGGTGGACTAGCGGTACCCATGAGCAGTTCTTC
CASSMADWWTSGTHEQFF
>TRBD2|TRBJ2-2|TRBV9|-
TGTGCCAGCAGCGAAAGCGGGAGGGAAGTTACCGGGGAGCTGTTTTTT
CASSESGREVTGELFF
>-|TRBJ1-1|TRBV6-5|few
TGTGCCAGCAGCCCACCCCGCTCCAGGCCAGCTGAAGCTTTCTTT
CASSPPRSRPAEAFF
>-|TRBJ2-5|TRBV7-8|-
TGTGCCAGCAGCTTAGGGGGCAGGCAAGAGACCCAGTACTTC
CASSLGGRQETQYF
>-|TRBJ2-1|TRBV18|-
TGTGCCAGCTCACCACTAACGGGAGTCGAGTATGAGCAGTTCTTC
CASSPLTGVEYEQFF
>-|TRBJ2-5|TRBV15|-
TGTGCCACCAGCAGAGATGGCCAGGGCAAGGGAGAGACCCAGTACTTC
CATSRDGQGKGETQYF
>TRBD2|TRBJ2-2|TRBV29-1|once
TGCAGCGTTGAGACTAGCTGGGGTGGCGGGGAGCTGTTTTTT
CSVETSWGGGELFF
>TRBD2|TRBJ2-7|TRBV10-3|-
TGTGCCATCAGTGAGTCTACTAGCGGGAGCTCCTACGAGCAGTACTTC
CAISESTSGSSYEQYF
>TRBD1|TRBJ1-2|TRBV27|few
TGTGCCAGCAGTCCGTCCCGGGACAGTATAGTCTACACCTTC
CASSPSRDSIVYTF
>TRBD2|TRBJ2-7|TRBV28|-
TGTGCCAGCAGTTCCCCCCTTTGGGGGAGGGGTTACGAGCAGTACTTC
CASSSPLWGRGYEQYF
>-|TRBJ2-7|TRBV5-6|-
TGTGCCAGCAGCTTCTCCGGGACACTCTACGAGCAGTACTTC
CASSFSGTLYEQYF
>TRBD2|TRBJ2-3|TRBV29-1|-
TGCAGCGTCGATGGGACTAGCGGGAGGATTTTGGCAGATACGCAGTATTTT
CSVDGTSGRILADTQYF
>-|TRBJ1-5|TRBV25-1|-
TGTGCCAGCAGTGAAGGAGGGAAGGAGAGGGGATCAAATCAGCCCCAGCATTTT
CASSEGGKERGSNQPQHF
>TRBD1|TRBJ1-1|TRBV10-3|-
TGTGCCATCAGTGATAAGGGACAGCCGAACACTGAAGCTTTCTTT
CAISDKGQPNTEAFF
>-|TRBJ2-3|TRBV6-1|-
TGTGCCAGCAGGAAAACCGGGAGTTACACAGATACGCAGTATTTT
CASRKTGSYTDTQYF
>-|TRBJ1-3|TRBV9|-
TGTGCCAGCAGCGCAGTAGAACAGGGAAACACCATATATTTT
CASSAVEQGNTIYF
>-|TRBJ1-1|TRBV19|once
TGTGCCAGTAGATTCAGGGAGAACACTGAAGCTTTCTTT
CASRFRENTEAFF
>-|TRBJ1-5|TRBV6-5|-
TGTGCCAGCAGTTCTCAGCCCCTAGGGGGTCAGCCCCAGCATTTT
CASSSQPLGGQPQHF
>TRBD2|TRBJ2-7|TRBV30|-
TGTGCCTGGAGTGTAATTTCTAGCGGGAGGGCCTTACACGAGCAGTACTTC
CAWSVISSGRALHEQYF
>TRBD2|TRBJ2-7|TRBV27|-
TGTGCCAGCAGTTTACGTCGGACTAGCGTCTCCTACGAGCAGTACTTC
CASSLRRTSVSYEQYF
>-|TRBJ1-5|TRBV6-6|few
TGTGCCAGCAGTTATAGGCAGGATAATCAGCCCCAGCATTTT
CASSYRQDNQPQHF
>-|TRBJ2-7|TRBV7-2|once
TGTGCCAGCAGCCCATCCTACGAGCAGTACTTC
CASSPSYEQYF
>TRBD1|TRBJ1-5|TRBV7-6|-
TGTGCCAGCAGCTTAGGACAGGGCAACCAGCCCCAGCATTTT
CASSLGQGNQPQHF
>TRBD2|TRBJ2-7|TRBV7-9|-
TGTGCCAGCTGGGCTAGCGGAAACTCCTACGAGCAGTACTTC
CASWASGNSYEQYF
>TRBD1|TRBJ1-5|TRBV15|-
TGTGCCACCAGCAGTGGTTCGACAGGGGGGAATCAGCCCCAGCATTTT
CATSSGSTGGNQPQHF
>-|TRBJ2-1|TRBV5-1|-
TGCGCCAGCAGCTTGGCCGTAGCGGATATATACAATGAGCAGTTCTTC
CASSLAVADIYNEQFF
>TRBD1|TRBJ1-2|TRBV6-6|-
TGTGCCAGCAGTCAGACAGGGTATTCGGGCTATGGCTACACCTTC
CASSQTGYSGYGYTF
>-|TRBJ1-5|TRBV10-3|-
TGTGCCACCGCCTCGGGGTCACCCCACAATCAGCCCCAGCATTTT
CATASGSPHNQPQHF
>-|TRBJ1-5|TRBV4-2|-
TGTGCCAGCAGCCAAGCGAAGACAGACAATCAGCCCCAGCATTTT
CASSQAKTDNQPQHF
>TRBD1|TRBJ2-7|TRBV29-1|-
TGCAGCGTTGAAGAGTCAGGACAGGGAGTGTACGAGCAGTACTTC
CSVEESGQGVYEQYF
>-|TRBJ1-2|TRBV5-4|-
TGTGCCAGCAGCTTGACAGCCTTTCCCTATGGCTACACCTTC
CASSLTAFPYGYTF